This T cell receptor (beta chain) came from a study of T cells in Graves' hyperthyroidism and ophthalmopathy. Study-wide background: Peripheral blood draws took place at initial diagnosis, ahead of any treatment. Study-wide results and limits: Onset of ophthalmopathy came a median 6.5 months after the model predicted it. Clonotypes that were expanded in thyroid above 0.001 mostly appeared in blood too.

The authors obtained PBMCs from about 9 ml of fresh peripheral blood. Amplified TCR beta CDR3 regions came from RNA transcripts. A first-round RT-PCR of the TCR CDR3 used the HTBI primer set. TCRdb itself ran the multiplex PCR reads through MiXCR, one entry per CDR3 protein. The sample contains about 740,000 distinct CDR3 sequences, around 15% of which appear only once. The ends were cut back, 1 base at V and 6 bases at J, with 11 bases in the middle. Germline V lookup: CDR1 SGHVS, CDR2 FNYEAQ. CDR3 length equals 14 residues. A few counts support this clonotype. No antigen is known for it. Sequenced material: blood. The chain combines TRBV7-6 with TRBJ2-3; D assignment may be TRBD1 or TRBD2 (5 bases each). The sequence was obtained from a woman between 18 and 30 years old with Graves' hyperthyroidism. The CDR3 is CASSLGGVWDTQYF. CDR3 nucleotides: TGTGCCAGCAGCTTAGGAGGGGTTTGGGATACGCAGTATTTT.